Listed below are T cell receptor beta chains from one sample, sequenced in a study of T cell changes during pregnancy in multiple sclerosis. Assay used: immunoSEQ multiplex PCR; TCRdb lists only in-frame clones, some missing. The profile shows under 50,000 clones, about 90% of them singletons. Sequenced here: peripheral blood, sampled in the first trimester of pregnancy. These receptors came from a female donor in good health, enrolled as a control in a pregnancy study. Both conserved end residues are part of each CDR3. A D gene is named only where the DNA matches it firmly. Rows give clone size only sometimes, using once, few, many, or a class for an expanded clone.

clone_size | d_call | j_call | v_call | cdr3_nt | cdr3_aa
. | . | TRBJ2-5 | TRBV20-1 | TGCAGTGCTAGAGCCGAGGAGACCCAGTACTTC | CSARAEETQYF
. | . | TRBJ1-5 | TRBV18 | TGTGCCAGCTCACCCTTGACAGCCCCCAATCAGCCCCAGCATTTT | CASSPLTAPNQPQHF
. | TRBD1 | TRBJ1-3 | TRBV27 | TGTGCCAGCAGTCCGGGACAGGGGAACACCATATATTTT | CASSPGQGNTIYF
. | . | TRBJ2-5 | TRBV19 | TGTGCCAGTAGTCCTGGGGGGTTAACATACAGCCAAGAGACCCAGTACTTC | CASSPGGLTYSQETQYF
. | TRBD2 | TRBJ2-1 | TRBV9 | TGTGCCAGCAGCGTTAGCGGGAGTTTGGATGAGCAGTTCTTC | CASSVSGSLDEQFF
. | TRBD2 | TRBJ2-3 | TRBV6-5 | TGTGCCAGCATCAGGACTAGCGGGGATACGCAGTATTTT | CASIRTSGDTQYF
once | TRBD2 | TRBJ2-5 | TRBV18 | TGTGCCAGCTCACCTAGCGGGAGGGCCAGAGAGACCCAGTACTTC | CASSPSGRARETQYF
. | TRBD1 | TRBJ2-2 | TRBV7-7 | TGTGCCAGCAGCCCAAACTTAGGGGGACAGGGGGCGACCGGGGAGCTGTTTTTT | CASSPNLGGQGATGELFF
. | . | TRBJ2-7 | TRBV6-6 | TGTGCCAGCAGATCCGGACAGCTCGAGCAGTACTTC | CASRSGQLEQYF
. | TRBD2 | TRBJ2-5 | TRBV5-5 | TGTGCCAGCAGCTCTTCCGGCAGGCGGGAGGAAGAGACCCAGTACTTC | CASSSSGRREEETQYF
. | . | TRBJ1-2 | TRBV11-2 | TGTGCCAGCAGCTCGGGCGGGTCGAACTATGGCTACACCTTC | CASSSGGSNYGYTF